This T cell receptor beta chain originates from a study of shared clonotypes between healthy human individuals. Study outcomes and limitations: Sequencing depth was expected to affect clonotype sharing among donors. Blood alone was sampled, and tissue repertoires likely differ. Across a handful of donors, naive CD4 shared around 5.4%, naive CD8 over 3%, memory CD4 roughly 2.3%, memory CD8 0.4%.

As concerns this clone: Its specificity is not known.

The split of CD4+ cells yielded CD45RA+ naive and CD45RA-negative memory subsets. Germline assignment: CDR1 SEHNR and CDR2 FQNEAQ (reference sequence). The CDR3 spans 15 residues. With 4 bases clipped from V and 1 base from J, the junction kept 2 bases outside the gene matches. TCRdb keeps only in-frame clones here, not all; method: immunoSEQ multiplex PCR. The sample lists about 770,000 clones, over 60% occurring once. The source is a woman aged 30 to 39 in good health. V gene TRBV7-9 combines with J gene TRBJ1-5, with 9 bases aligning to TRBD1. Sequencing was performed on memory CD4+ T cells sorted from blood. As to subset: CD45RA-negative fraction. CDR3 DNA sequence: TGTGCCAGCAGCTCGACAGGGGGAAGCAATCAGCCCCAGCATTTT. Amino acid sequence: CASSSTGGSNQPQHF.